This T cell receptor (beta chain) came from a study of T cells in localized non-small cell lung cancer. The study, taken as a whole, reports: In uninvolved adjacent lung, T cell clonality reached its highest value, exceeding tumor. Greater blood T cell density accompanied longer overall survival. It remains possible that heterogeneity exists, since only one tumor region was sequenced. Appearance in adjacent lung was seen for a median 57 of the top 100 tumor clones.

V gave up 1 base and J gave up 3 bases, with 15 bases separating them. This CDR3 is built from 16 residues. Germline assignment: CDR1 SGHDN and CDR2 FVKESK. Points on this clone: Its specificity is unknown.

Assay: immunoSEQ multiplex PCR; the TCRdb copy retains only in-frame clones and omits some. This sample has about 62,000 clones, with about four fifths found just once. The clonotype was recovered from a man aged 35-69 years with stage II lung adenocarcinoma. This sequence joins TRBV14 and TRBJ1-1; TRBD1 might be the D (5 bases). The source was PBMCs, collected before any cancer treatment. The DNA for the CDR3 is TGTGCCAGCAGCCAAGGGAAGGGCAGGGCATACACTGAAGCTTTCTTT. It is translated as CASSQGKGRAYTEAFF.